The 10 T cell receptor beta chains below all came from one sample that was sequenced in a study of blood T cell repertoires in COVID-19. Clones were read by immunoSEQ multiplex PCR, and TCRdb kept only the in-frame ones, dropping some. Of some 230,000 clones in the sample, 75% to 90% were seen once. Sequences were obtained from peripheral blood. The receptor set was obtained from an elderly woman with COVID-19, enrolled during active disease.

The CDR3 nucleotides are TGTGCCAGCAGCTTGCCTAGAGAGACCCAGTACTTC. This encodes CASSLPRETQYF. V and J are TRBV5-4 and TRBJ2-5; D call uncertain. Germline loops: CDR1 SGHNT, CDR2 YYREEE (reference sequence). V lost 1 base, J lost 4 bases, and 5 bases lay in between. The CDR3 sequence is 12 residues long.

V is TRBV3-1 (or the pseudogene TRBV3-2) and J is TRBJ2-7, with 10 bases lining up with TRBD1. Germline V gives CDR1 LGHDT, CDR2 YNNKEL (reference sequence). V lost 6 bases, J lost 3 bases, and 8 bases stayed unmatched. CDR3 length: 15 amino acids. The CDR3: CASSRPGTGDYEQYF. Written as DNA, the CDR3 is TGTGCCAGCAGTAGACCCGGGACAGGGGACTACGAGCAGTACTTC.

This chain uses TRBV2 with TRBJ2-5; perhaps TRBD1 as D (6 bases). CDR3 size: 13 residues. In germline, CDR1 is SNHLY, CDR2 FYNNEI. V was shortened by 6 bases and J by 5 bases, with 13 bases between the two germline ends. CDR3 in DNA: TGTGCCAGCAGAAGGGGGATGTCGGAGACCCAGTACTTC. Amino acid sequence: CASRRGMSETQYF.

The CDR3 DNA reads as TGTGCCAGCAGCTTCCCCGGGACAGGGTTTAGTGGCTACACCTTC. It yields the protein CASSFPGTGFSGYTF. The gene calls are TRBV7-2 and TRBJ1-2, with 9 bases lining up with TRBD1. The CDR3 runs 15 residues. V was clipped by 3 bases and J by 7 bases; unmatched bases: 9. Per the germline V gene, CDR1 is SGHTA and CDR2 is FQGNSA.

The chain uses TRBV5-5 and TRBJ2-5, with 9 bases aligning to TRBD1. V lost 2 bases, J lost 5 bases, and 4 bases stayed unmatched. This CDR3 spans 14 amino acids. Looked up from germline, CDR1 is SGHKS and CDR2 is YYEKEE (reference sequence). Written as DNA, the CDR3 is TGTGCCAGCAGCTTCCGGGACAGGGTGGAGACCCAGTACTTC. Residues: CASSFRDRVETQYF.

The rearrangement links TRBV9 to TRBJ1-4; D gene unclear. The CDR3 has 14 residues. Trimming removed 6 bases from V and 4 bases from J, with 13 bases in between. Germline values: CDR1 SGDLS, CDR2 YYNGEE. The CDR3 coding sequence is TGTGCCAGCAATCTTGGTCTACTTAATGAAAAACTGTTTTTT. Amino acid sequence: CASNLGLLNEKLFF.

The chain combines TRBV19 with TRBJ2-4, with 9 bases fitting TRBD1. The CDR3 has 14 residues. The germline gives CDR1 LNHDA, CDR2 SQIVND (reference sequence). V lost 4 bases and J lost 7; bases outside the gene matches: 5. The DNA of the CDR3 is TGTGCCAGTAGTACGGACAGGGGAGGGAACATTCAGTACTTC. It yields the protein CASSTDRGGNIQYF.

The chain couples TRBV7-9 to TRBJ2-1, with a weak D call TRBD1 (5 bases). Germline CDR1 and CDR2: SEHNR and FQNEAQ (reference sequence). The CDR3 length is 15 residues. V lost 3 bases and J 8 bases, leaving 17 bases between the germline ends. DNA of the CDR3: TGTGCCAGCAGCTTTGGTACCGCCAGGGCGGATGAGCAGTTCTTC. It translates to CASSFGTARADEQFF.

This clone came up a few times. CDR3 DNA sequence: TGTGCCTGGAGTGTGGGGGGAACCTACAATGAGCAGTTCTTC. Its protein is CAWSVGGTYNEQFF. The rearrangement uses TRBV30 and TRBJ2-1; maybe TRBD2 (6 bases). Germline CDR1 and CDR2: GTSNPN and SVGIG (reference sequence). The CDR3 runs to 14 residues. The V end lost 0 bases, the J end lost 2 bases, and 8 bases lay between the germline ends.

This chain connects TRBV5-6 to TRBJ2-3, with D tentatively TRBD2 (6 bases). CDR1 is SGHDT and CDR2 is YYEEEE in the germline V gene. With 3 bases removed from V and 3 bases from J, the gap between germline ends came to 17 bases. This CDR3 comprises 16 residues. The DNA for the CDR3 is TGTGCCAGCAGCTGGGGGGTAGGTAGGCAAACAGATACGCAGTATTTT. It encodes CASSWGVGRQTDTQYF. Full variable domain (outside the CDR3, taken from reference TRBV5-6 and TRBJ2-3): DAGVTQSPTHLIKTRGQQVTLRCSPKSGHDTVSWYQQALGQGPQFIFQYYEEEERQRGNFPDRFSGHQFPNYSSELNVNALLLGDSALYLCASSWGVGRQTDTQYFGPGTRLTVL.